These T cell receptor beta chains were read from a single sample in a study of regulatory T cells in long-lasting Graves disease. Via MiXCR, TCRdb re-called the multiplex PCR reads, giving one row per CDR3 protein. The data hold around 250,000 distinct CDR3 sequences, with 15% to 20% observed a single time. The same sample was also used in a study of T cells in Graves' hyperthyroidism and ophthalmopathy.

This specimen was peripheral blood mononuclear cells (PBMCs), taken at new diagnosis, from a patient treated with antithyroid drugs. The source is a woman in her 30s with Graves disease. Each CDR3 is given with its conserved first and last residue. The D gene is left open where the match is weak. Rows give clone size only sometimes, using once, few, many, or a class for an expanded clone.

d_gene	abundance	v_gene	j_gene	CDR3aa	CDR3nt
TRBD1	NA	TRBV20-1	TRBJ1-6	CSARGQESPLHF	TGCAGTGCCCGGGGACAGGAATCACCCCTCCACTTT
TRBD1	many	TRBV29-1	TRBJ1-2	CSARGVGYGYTF	TGCAGCGCCAGGGGGGTAGGCTATGGCTACACCTTC
TRBD1	many	TRBV6-1	TRBJ1-1	CASSEFGGGTTEAFF	TGTGCCAGCAGTGAATTCGGAGGGGGCACCACTGAAGCTTTCTTT
TRBD2	few	TRBV9	TRBJ2-1	CASSPFSGGPRVEQFF	TGTGCCAGCAGCCCCTTTAGCGGGGGCCCCCGAGTCGAGCAGTTCTTC
NA	many	TRBV10-2	TRBJ2-7	CASSEYYYEQYF	TGCGCCAGCAGTGAGTATTACTACGAGCAGTACTTC
TRBD1	many	TRBV20-1	TRBJ1-4	CSARVPRGTGYEKLFF	TGCAGTGCTAGAGTCCCACGGGGGACAGGGTATGAAAAACTGTTTTTT
TRBD2	many	TRBV5-1	TRBJ2-1	CASSLTQARGGQFF	TGCGCCAGCAGCCTTACCCAGGCGCGGGGGGGTCAGTTCTTC
TRBD1	many	TRBV6-1	TRBJ1-6	CASSGGTENSPLHF	TGTGCCAGCAGCGGCGGGACAGAAAATTCACCCCTCCACTTT
TRBD2	many	TRBV20-1	TRBJ2-5	CSAPTSGGIQETQYF	TGCAGTGCCCCGACTAGCGGGGGGATCCAAGAGACCCAGTACTTC
TRBD2	many	TRBV2	TRBJ2-5	CASSEAPSGGYQETQYF	TGTGCCAGCAGTGAAGCCCCTAGCGGGGGGTATCAAGAGACCCAGTACTTC
NA	few	TRBV5-1	TRBJ2-6	CASHETVSGANVLTF	TGCGCCAGCCATGAGACAGTCTCTGGGGCCAACGTCCTGACTTTC
TRBD1	many	TRBV6-2/TRBV6-3	TRBJ2-7	CASSYSRTGAKYF	TGTGCCAGCAGTTACTCGAGAACAGGGGCCAAGTACTTC
TRBD1	NA	TRBV24-1	TRBJ1-6	CATSELDRGQNSPLHF	TGTGCCACCAGTGAATTGGACAGGGGGCAGAATTCACCCCTCCACTTT
NA	many	TRBV12-3/TRBV12-4	TRBJ2-7	CASSSLRHPREQYF	TGTGCCAGCAGTTCCCTGCGGCACCCCCGCGAGCAGTACTTC
TRBD1	many	TRBV28	TRBJ2-7	CASSPGQGRTYEQYF	TGTGCCAGCAGTCCTGGACAGGGGAGGACCTACGAGCAGTACTTC
TRBD1	many	TRBV27	TRBJ1-5	CASSPARGSQPQHF	TGTGCCAGCAGTCCCGCCAGGGGGTCCCAGCCCCAGCATTTT
NA	NA	TRBV7-9	TRBJ1-1	CASSLESAGGTEAFF	TGTGCCAGCAGCTTAGAGTCCGCTGGGGGCACTGAAGCTTTCTTT
NA	many	TRBV2	TRBJ2-7	CASSPQGIVGEQYF	TGTGCCAGCAGTCCCCAGGGGATTGTGGGCGAGCAGTACTTC
NA	many	TRBV3-1	TRBJ1-4	CASSQAFGAKLFF	TGTGCCAGCAGCCAAGCGTTCGGAGCAAAACTGTTTTTT
TRBD1	NA	TRBV5-1	TRBJ1-2	CASSFGTGEGYGYTF	TGCGCCAGCAGCTTCGGGACAGGGGAGGGCTATGGCTACACCTTC
TRBD1	NA	TRBV27	TRBJ1-3	CASSRSGTGRNTIYF	TGTGCCAGCAGTCGCTCCGGGACAGGGCGGAACACCATATATTTT
NA	NA	TRBV6-2/TRBV6-3	TRBJ1-4	CASSERGRATNEKLFF	TGTGCCAGCAGTGAAAGGGGCAGAGCAACTAATGAAAAACTGTTTTTT
NA	NA	TRBV24-1	TRBJ2-1	CATSDRLPDNEQFF	TGTGCCACCAGTGATCGACTCCCTGACAATGAGCAGTTCTTC
NA	NA	TRBV7-2	TRBJ2-7	CASSPRPWSYEQYF	TGTGCCAGCAGCCCAAGGCCGTGGTCCTACGAGCAGTACTTC
NA	many	TRBV7-9	TRBJ1-6	CASSQTGIGNSPLHF	TGTGCCAGCAGCCAGACCGGGATCGGCAATTCACCCCTCCACTTT
TRBD1	many	TRBV11-2	TRBJ2-7	CASSSLQGDSSYEQYF	TGTGCCAGCAGCTCTTTACAGGGGGACTCCTCCTACGAGCAGTACTTC
NA	many	TRBV20-1	TRBJ1-6	CSASDLGRANSPLHF	TGCAGTGCTTCCGACCTTGGCAGGGCAAATTCACCCCTCCACTTT
NA	many	TRBV7-2	TRBJ2-5	CASRDGQETQYF	TGTGCCAGCCGTGACGGCCAAGAGACCCAGTACTTC
NA	many	TRBV5-6	TRBJ2-7	CASSIQAYEQYF	TGTGCCAGCAGCATCCAGGCCTACGAGCAGTACTTC
NA	NA	TRBV7-2	TRBJ1-2	CASTQGMEGYTF	TGTGCCAGCACCCAGGGGATGGAGGGCTACACCTTC
NA	few	TRBV4-2	TRBJ2-2	CASSQDWQNTGELFF	TGTGCCAGCAGCCAAGATTGGCAGAACACCGGGGAGCTGTTTTTT
NA	few	TRBV12-3/TRBV12-4	TRBJ2-5	CASSPTTTQETQYF	TGTGCCAGCAGCCCCACAACGACCCAAGAGACCCAGTACTTC